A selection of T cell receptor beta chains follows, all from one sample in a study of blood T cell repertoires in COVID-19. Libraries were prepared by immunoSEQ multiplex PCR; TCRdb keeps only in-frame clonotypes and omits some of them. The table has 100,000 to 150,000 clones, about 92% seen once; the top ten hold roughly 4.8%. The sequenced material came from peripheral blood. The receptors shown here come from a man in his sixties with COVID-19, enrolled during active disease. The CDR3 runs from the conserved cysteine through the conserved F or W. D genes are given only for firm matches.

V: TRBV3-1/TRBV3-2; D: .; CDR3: CASSRPPETEAFF
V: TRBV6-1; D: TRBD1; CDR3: CASSASGQQILAKNIQYF
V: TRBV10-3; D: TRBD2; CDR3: CAISGGGLNTGELFF
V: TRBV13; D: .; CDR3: CASSHRDIPNTGELFF
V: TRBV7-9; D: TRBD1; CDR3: CASSVPGQGQSYEQYF
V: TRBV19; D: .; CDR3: CASSTTSVGGYTF
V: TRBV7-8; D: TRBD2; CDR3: CASSRPSGRVSDTQYF
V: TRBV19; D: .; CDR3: CASNTGSHQPQHF
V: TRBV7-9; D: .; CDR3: CASTPLALASYEQYF
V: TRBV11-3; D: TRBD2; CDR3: CASSPRGSGSSDTQYF
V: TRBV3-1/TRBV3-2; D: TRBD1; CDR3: CASSQDRGHYEKLFF
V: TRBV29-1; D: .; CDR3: CSVEGGASEDTQYF
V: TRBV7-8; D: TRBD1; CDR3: CASSLAGQGVNQPQHF
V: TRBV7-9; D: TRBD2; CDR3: CASSLGLAVGELFF
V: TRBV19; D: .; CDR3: CASSTLLASQHF
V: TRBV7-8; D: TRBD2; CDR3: CASSLGSSGVYEQYF
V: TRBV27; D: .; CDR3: CASSPLGQIQETQYF
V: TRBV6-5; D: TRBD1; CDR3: CASSPRDRGTEAFF
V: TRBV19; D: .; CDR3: CASSMGLQGIEQYF
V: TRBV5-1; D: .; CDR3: CASSLALGLSEAFF
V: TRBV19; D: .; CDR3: CASSIWEGSGNTIYF
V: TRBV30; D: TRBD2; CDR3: CAWSGVAGETGELFF
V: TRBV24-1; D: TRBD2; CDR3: CATSDPTSGSYNEQFF
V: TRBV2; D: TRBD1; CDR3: CASIETGSDGYTF
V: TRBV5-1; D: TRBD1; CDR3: CASSSAGTGLTGELFF
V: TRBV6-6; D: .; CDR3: CASSYSRSMNTEAFF
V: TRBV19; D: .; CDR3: CASSITGYQPQHF
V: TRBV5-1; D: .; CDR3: CASSPTGTNSGNTIYF
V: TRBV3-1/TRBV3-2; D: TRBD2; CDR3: CASSQVELAGYQETQYF
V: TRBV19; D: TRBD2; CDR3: CASSPGLGENNEQFF
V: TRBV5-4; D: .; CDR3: CASSLLGSEEKLFF
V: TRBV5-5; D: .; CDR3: CASSWREVRKETQYF
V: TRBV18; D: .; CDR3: CASSPAGQEANSPLHF
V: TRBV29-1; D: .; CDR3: CSVLKGMNTEAFF
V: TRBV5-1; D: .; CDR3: CASSRGEGNYGYTF
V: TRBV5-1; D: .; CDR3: CASSLDRSNYGYTF
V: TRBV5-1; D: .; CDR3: CASSIEHRGNDEQFF
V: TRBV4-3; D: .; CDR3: CASSQMLPTAEQYF
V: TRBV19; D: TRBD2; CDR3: CASMGRRTSGYNEQFF
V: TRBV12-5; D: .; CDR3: CASGLTGVADTQYF
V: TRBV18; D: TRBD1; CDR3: CASSPPDRDIYNEQFF
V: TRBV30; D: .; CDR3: CAWSPWAGDGYTF
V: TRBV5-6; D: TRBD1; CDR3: CASSYGQGGNQPQHF
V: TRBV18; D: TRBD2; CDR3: CASSPPFSGSYEQYF
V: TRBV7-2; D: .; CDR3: CASSLEGVTGELFF
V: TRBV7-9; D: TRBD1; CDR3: CASNPTNRGHEQYF